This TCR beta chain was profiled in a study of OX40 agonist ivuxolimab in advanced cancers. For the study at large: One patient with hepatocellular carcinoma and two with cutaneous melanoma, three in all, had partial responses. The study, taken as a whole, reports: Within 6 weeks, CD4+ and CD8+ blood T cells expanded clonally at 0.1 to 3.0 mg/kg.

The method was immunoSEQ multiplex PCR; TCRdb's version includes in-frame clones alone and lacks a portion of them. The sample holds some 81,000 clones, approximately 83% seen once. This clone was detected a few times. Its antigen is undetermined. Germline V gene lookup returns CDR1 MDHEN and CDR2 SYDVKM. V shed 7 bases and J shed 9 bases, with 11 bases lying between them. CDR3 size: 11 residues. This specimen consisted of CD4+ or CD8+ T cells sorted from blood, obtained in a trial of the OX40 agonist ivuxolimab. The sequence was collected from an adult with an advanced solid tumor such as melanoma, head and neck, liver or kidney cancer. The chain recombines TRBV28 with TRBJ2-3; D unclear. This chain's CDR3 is CASIRPPTQYF. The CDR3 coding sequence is TGTGCCAGCATCCGGCCCCCAACGCAGTATTTT.